The present entry profiles one T cell receptor (beta chain) with its context. Its antigen is undetermined. V was pared by 2 bases and J by 0 bases, with 5 bases between. The CDR3 spans 14 residues. CDR1 is MNHEY, CDR2 SMNVEV, per germline (reference sequence). CD45RA+ naive and CD45RA-negative memory subsets were separated from CD4+ cells. Here immunoSEQ multiplex PCR was the method, and the copy in TCRdb shows in-frame clones only, minus some. This table has over a million clones, under 80% appearing once. This entry comes from a study of shared clonotypes between healthy human individuals. Whole-study results and caveats: Unshared clonotypes carried lower generation probabilities than those common to all four donors. The expectation was that sequencing depth would affect clonotype sharing among donors.

The material sequenced was memory CD4+ T cells sorted from blood. Sample subset: CD45RA-negative fraction. The origin of this receptor is a man younger than 35 in good health. The chain employs TRBV27 and TRBJ2-1, with a tentative D call TRBD1 (5 bases). The CDR3 here is CASSLGHSYNEQFF. In nucleotides, the CDR3 is TGTGCCAGCAGTTTAGGACACTCCTACAATGAGCAGTTCTTC.